These 30 T cell receptor beta chains share one sample of origin, sequenced in a study of cytomegalovirus exposure and HLA in healthy donors. 13 Jbeta primers and 60 Vbeta primers were used for the PCR. The assay was immunoSEQ multiplex PCR, and TCRdb's table has in-frame clones only and misses some. In all, the sample yields some 150,000 clones. The sample comprised PBMCs. These receptors came from a woman in her late teens or twenties in good health and CMV-seropositive.

This rearrangement joins TRBV6-5 to TRBJ2-7; TRBD1 matches 9 bases. Germline V lookup: CDR1 MNHEY, CDR2 SVGAGI. This CDR3 has 15 amino acids. V trimming: 0 bases; J trimming: 5 bases; junction bases outside the gene matches: 5. CDR3 in DNA: TGTGCCAGCAGTTACTCCGGGACAGGGAATCACGAGCAGTACTTC. Amino acids: CASSYSGTGNHEQYF.

The gene calls are TRBV12-5 and TRBJ1-2; D call uncertain. This CDR3 comprises 19 residues. Looked up from germline, CDR1 is LGHNT and CDR2 is FRNRAP. Trimming pared 0 bases from V and 0 bases from J, leaving 20 bases between. The chain's CDR3 is CASGLVVWRRRNANYGYTF. DNA for the CDR3: TGTGCTAGTGGTTTGGTAGTTTGGCGTCGGAGAAACGCTAACTATGGCTACACCTTC.

V is TRBV15 and J is TRBJ2-3; 9 nucleotides agree with TRBD2. Germline V CDR1 and CDR2: LNHNV, YYDKDF (reference sequence). The trim removed 1 base at V and 0 bases at J, leaving 8 bases unmatched. This CDR3 has 18 residues. The CDR3 DNA sequence: TGTGCCACCAGCAGAGCCGGTCTAGCGGGGAGAAGCACAGATACGCAGTATTTT. The encoded protein is CATSRAGLAGRSTDTQYF.

The chain carries TRBV2 and TRBJ1-1; TRBD1 matches at 10 bases. V shed 4 bases, J shed 4 bases, and the junction held 6 bases outside the gene matches. Germline CDR1 and CDR2: SNHLY and FYNNEI. The CDR3 sequence is 15 residues long. The CDR3 DNA reads TGTGCCAGCAGTGTTCTTGGGACAGGGGTCACTGAAGCTTTCTTT. Its translation: CASSVLGTGVTEAFF.

The J gene is TRBJ2-1, the V gene TRBV7-8, with D unresolved. The CDR3 has 13 residues. The germline gives CDR1 SGHVS, CDR2 FQNEAQ. The V end lost 2 bases, the J end lost 5 bases, and 7 bases lay between the germline ends. The CDR3 loop is CASSLFTDNEQFF. CDR3 bases: TGTGCCAGCAGCTTATTCACAGACAATGAGCAGTTCTTC.

This chain connects TRBV28 to TRBJ2-3; 9 bases map to TRBD2. J lost 1 base, V lost 8 bases, and 7 bases had no gene match. The CDR3 sequence is 15 residues long. Per germline, CDR1 MDHEN and CDR2 SYDVKM. The CDR3 nucleotides are TGTGCCAGCGCTCTTGCGGGGGGGGGCACAGATACGCAGTATTTT. It is translated as CASALAGGGTDTQYF.

The chain has TRBV5-1 and TRBJ1-5, with 8 positions matching TRBD1. Per the germline V gene, CDR1 is SGHRS and CDR2 is YFSETQ. This CDR3 comprises 15 residues. Trimming removed 4 bases from V and 1 base from J; junction bases left unmatched: 4. The CDR3 DNA follows: TGCGCCAGCAGCCTCGGACAGGGCAGCAATCAGCCCCAGCATTTT. Translated, it gives CASSLGQGSNQPQHF. The whole variable domain, filled in from reference TRBV5-1 and TRBJ1-5, reads KAGVTQTPRYLIKTRGQQVTLSCSPISGHRSVSWYQQTPGQGLQFLFEYFSETQRNKGNFPGRFSGRQFSNSRSEMNVSTLELGDSALYLCASSLGQGSNQPQHFGDGTRLSIL.

The chain employs TRBV5-6 and TRBJ2-7, with TRBD1 as a possible D gene (5 bases). CDR3 length: 15 amino acids. Germline V CDR1 and CDR2: SGHDT, YYEEEE. V lost 1 base to trimming and J lost 4 bases, with 15 bases between them. Here the CDR3 reads CASSLLSGRYYEQYF. The CDR3, as DNA: TGTGCCAGCAGCTTGTTGTCAGGGCGGTATTACGAGCAGTACTTC.

V and J are TRBV27 and TRBJ2-7; TRBD2 is a possible D gene (6 bases). V lost 3 bases, J lost 2 bases, and 14 bases lay in between. CDR1 MNHEY and CDR2 SMNVEV come from the germline V gene (reference sequence). This CDR3 has 15 amino acids. The CDR3 spells CASSFKAGHPYEQYF. The CDR3 DNA is TGTGCCAGCAGTTTTAAAGCGGGCCATCCCTACGAGCAGTACTTC.

The chain employs TRBV5-6 and TRBJ1-5; 9 bases map to TRBD1. Germline-derived CDR1 and CDR2 are SGHDT and YYEEEE. This CDR3 region has 15 residues. V shed 4 bases and J 3 bases; nucleotides not matched to a gene: 5. The CDR3 loop is CASSIGQGYNQPQHF. The CDR3 region has the DNA TGTGCCAGCAGCATAGGACAGGGGTACAATCAGCCCCAGCATTTT.

The J gene is TRBJ2-3, the V gene TRBV30; unclear D gene. Germline V lookup: CDR1 GTSNPN, CDR2 SVGIG (reference sequence). The V end was cut by 4 bases, the J end by 1 base, with 9 bases between. The CDR3 covers 13 residues. The CDR3, as DNA: TGTGCCTGGAATCGACTGGGCACAGATACGCAGTATTTT. Its translation is CAWNRLGTDTQYF.

The chain joins TRBV6-6 to TRBJ1-5; no firm D call. The CDR3 covers 14 residues. Trimming took off 6 bases at V and 1 base at J, with 10 bases between the two ends. CDR1 and CDR2 from the germline V gene are MNHNY and SVGAGI (reference sequence). In nucleotides, the CDR3 is TGTGCCAGCAGGGAGTCCGGGAGCAATCAGCCCCAGCATTTT. It codes for CASRESGSNQPQHF.

The chain joins TRBV7-6 to TRBJ2-7; 8 bases match TRBD2. Germline V lookup: CDR1 SGHVS, CDR2 FNYEAQ. This CDR3 has 14 amino acids. The V and J ends lost 5 bases and 3 bases, in that order; junction bases with no gene match: 6. Here the CDR3 reads CASSRGGTLYEQYF. The CDR3 nucleotides read TGTGCCAGCAGCCGGGGGGGGACACTCTACGAGCAGTACTTC.

The chain couples TRBV5-1 to TRBJ2-3; D is unresolved. The CDR3 consists of 14 residues. V shed 0 bases and J shed 1 base, with 6 bases lying between them. Germline assignment: CDR1 SGHRS and CDR2 YFSETQ. The CDR3 is CASSLGSRTDTQYF. CDR3 nucleotide sequence: TGCGCCAGCAGCTTGGGTAGCCGCACAGATACGCAGTATTTT.

As DNA, the CDR3 is TGTGCCAGCAGTTACATCAGAACAGGTTATAATTCACCCCTCCACTTT. Amino acid sequence: CASSYIRTGYNSPLHF. J is TRBJ1-6 and V is TRBV6-5, with a weak D call TRBD1 (5 bases). Germline loops: CDR1 MNHEY, CDR2 SVGAGI. CDR3 length: 16 residues. V lost 2 bases, J lost 4 bases, and 12 bases lay in between.

The rearrangement joins TRBV7-8 to TRBJ1-1; no definite D call. V shed 5 bases and J shed 7 bases, with 11 bases lying between them. The CDR3 is 12 residues long. Germline V CDR1 and CDR2: SGHVS, FQNEAQ. CDR3 sequence (DNA): TGTGCCAGCAGCGGAGCGGCTCTTGAAGCTTTCTTT. The encoded protein is CASSGAALEAFF.

The chain uses TRBV27 and TRBJ1-4; maybe TRBD1 (5 bases). CDR3 size: 16 residues. The germline V and J ends were trimmed by 0 bases and 3 bases, with 11 bases remaining between them. CDR1 is MNHEY, CDR2 SMNVEV, per germline (reference sequence). The chain's CDR3 is CASSLSSGDPNEKLFF. Here the CDR3 DNA reads TGTGCCAGCAGTTTATCGTCGGGGGACCCTAATGAAAAACTGTTTTTT.

This sequence joins TRBV15 and TRBJ1-4; D uncertain. The ends were cut back, 5 bases at V and 8 bases at J, with 15 bases in the middle. The CDR3 has 14 residues. Germline loops: CDR1 LNHNV, CDR2 YYDKDF (reference sequence). The CDR3 here is CATSAAGGPEKLFF. DNA for the CDR3: TGTGCCACCAGCGCGGCCGGAGGACCCGAAAAACTGTTTTTT. Based on the CDR3 plus reference TRBV15 and TRBJ1-4, the full variable domain is DAMVIQNPRYQVTQFGKPVTLSCSQTLNHNVMYWYQQKSSQAPKLLFHYYDKDFNNEADTPDNFQSRRPNTSFCFLDIRSPGLGDTAMYLCATSAAGGPEKLFFGSGTQLSVL.

The genes are TRBV29-1 and TRBJ1-1; D might be TRBD1 (5 bases). The CDR3 covers 12 residues. Germline V CDR1 and CDR2: SQVTM, ANQGSEA. The germline V and J ends were trimmed by 4 bases and 7 bases, with 13 bases remaining between them. The CDR3 spells CSVGGHPVEAFF. CDR3 nucleotides: TGCAGCGTTGGAGGACACCCCGTTGAAGCTTTCTTT.

The chain carries TRBV14 and TRBJ1-6, with TRBD1 as a possible D gene (6 bases). The CDR3 consists of 16 residues. V lost 1 base to trimming and J lost 6 bases, with 13 bases between them. Germline CDR1 and CDR2: SGHDN and FVKESK. The DNA for the CDR3 is TGTGCCAGCAGCCAAGTATCAGGGGCACGTAATTCACCCCTCCACTTT. Protein: CASSQVSGARNSPLHF.

The chain links TRBV7-6 to TRBJ2-1; 7 bases match TRBD1. CDR1 is SGHVS and CDR2 is FNYEAQ in the germline V gene. There are 18 residues in the CDR3. V lost 1 base to trimming and J lost 0 bases; unmatched junction nucleotides: 9. The CDR3 loop reads CASSLGYGTESSYNEQFF. The CDR3 DNA follows: TGTGCCAGCAGCTTAGGCTACGGGACAGAAAGCTCCTACAATGAGCAGTTCTTC.

The V gene is TRBV14, the J gene TRBJ2-7; perhaps TRBD1 as D (6 bases). Trimming took 4 bases from V and 0 from J, leaving 25 bases between them. From germline, CDR1 is SGHDN and CDR2 FVKESK. This CDR3 is 19 amino acids long. CDR3 DNA: TGTGCCAGCAGCCTTGACAGGATAGTACCAATAAGGAGCTCCTACGAGCAGTACTTC. This codes for CASSLDRIVPIRSSYEQYF.

The V gene is TRBV27, the J gene TRBJ1-4; D not resolved. Trimming left V 5 bases short and J 5 bases short, with 9 bases between. The germline gives CDR1 MNHEY, CDR2 SMNVEV (reference sequence). CDR3 length: 13 residues. The CDR3 is CASSPQENEKLFF. The CDR3 region has the DNA TGTGCCAGCAGTCCCCAGGAAAATGAAAAACTGTTTTTT.

CDR3 DNA: TGTGCCAGCAGTCCGACCGGCGGCACCCAAGAGACCCAGTACTTC. The encoded protein is CASSPTGGTQETQYF. The chain carries TRBV27 and TRBJ2-5; D is undetermined. The CDR3 is made up of 15 amino acids. Germline CDR1 and CDR2: MNHEY and SMNVEV (reference sequence). Trimming stripped 5 bases from V and 1 base from J, with 14 bases between.

The chain joins TRBV5-4 to TRBJ2-1; 9 bases map to TRBD2. Germline trimming cut 2 bases from V and 9 bases from J; bases unmatched to any gene: 6. The CDR3 has 14 amino acids. Germline values: CDR1 SGHNT, CDR2 YYREEE (reference sequence). CDR3 protein: CASSLAGGPFEQFF. For the CDR3, the DNA is TGTGCCAGCAGCTTAGCGGGGGGCCCATTTGAGCAGTTCTTC.

The chain uses TRBV5-6 and TRBJ2-3, with D unresolved. V lost 4 bases to trimming and J lost 2 bases, with 8 bases between them. Germline V lookup: CDR1 SGHDT, CDR2 YYEEEE. The CDR3 sequence is 13 residues long. Here the CDR3 reads CASSHSVTDTQYF. As DNA, the CDR3 is TGTGCCAGCAGCCACTCCGTCACAGATACGCAGTATTTT.

The chain couples TRBV5-1 to TRBJ2-1; TRBD2 aligns across 13 bases. Per the germline V gene, CDR1 is SGHRS and CDR2 is YFSETQ. This CDR3 region has 16 residues. V lost 2 bases and J lost 7; bases outside the gene matches: 6. The CDR3 DNA sequence: TGCGCCAGCAGCTTAAGGACTAGCGGGAGTCGGAATGAGCAGTTCTTC. Its translation: CASSLRTSGSRNEQFF.

This rearrangement joins TRBV2 to TRBJ2-3, with TRBD2 matching 9 bases. This CDR3 is built from 15 residues. The V gene end was trimmed by 6 bases and the J gene end by 4 bases; junction bases not matched to a gene: 8. Germline V gives CDR1 SNHLY, CDR2 FYNNEI. The CDR3 here is CASRLAGEGSDTQYF. Written as DNA, the CDR3 is TGTGCCAGCAGATTAGCGGGAGAAGGATCAGATACGCAGTATTTT.

The V and J genes are TRBV4-3 and TRBJ1-1, with a possible D match to TRBD1 (5 bases). Germline V gene lookup returns CDR1 LGHNA and CDR2 YSLEER. CDR3 length: 15 residues. With 0 bases removed from V and 4 bases from J, the gap between germline ends came to 12 bases. The CDR3 sequence: CASSQDAGVGTEAFF. The CDR3 nucleotides read TGCGCCAGCAGCCAAGATGCGGGGGTCGGCACTGAAGCTTTCTTT.

V usage is TRBV5-8 and J usage is TRBJ2-3; 11 bases are shared with TRBD1. The CDR3 is made up of 16 amino acids. With 4 bases clipped from V and 4 bases from J, the junction kept 8 bases outside the gene matches. Per the germline V gene, CDR1 is SGHTS and CDR2 is YDEGEE. The CDR3 DNA follows: TGTGCCAGCAGCCAAGATGCGGGACAGGGGGCAGATACGCAGTATTTT. It is translated as CASSQDAGQGADTQYF. Using reference TRBV5-8 and TRBJ2-3 for the parts outside the CDR3, the full variable domain is EAGVTQSPTHLIKTRGQQATLRCSPISGHTSVYWYQQALGLGLQFLLWYDEGEERNRGNFPPRFSGRQFPNYSSELNVNALELEDSALYLCASSQDAGQGADTQYFGPGTRLTVL.